The entry below describes one TCR beta chain. Its antigen remains unidentified. The data derive from a study of early T cells in non-severe SARS-CoV-2 infection. MiXCR, applied by TCRdb to the 5' RACE reads, yields one record per CDR3 protein. The table shows 100,000 or so distinct CDR3 sequences, with around 16% occurring only once. The study's findings and limits: Anti-spike CD8 responses were favored by VDJdb matching, which missed private and CD4 specificities.

The J segment lost 3 bases and the V segment lost 5 bases, leaving 12 bases of the junction unmatched. This CDR3 comprises 16 residues. Germline V gene lookup returns CDR1 SGHNT and CDR2 YYREEE (reference sequence). This specimen consisted of whole blood, obtained at baseline. The chain is built from TRBV5-4 and TRBJ2-7; 9 bases align to TRBD2. This clonotype originated in an adult who was a healthcare worker with PCR-confirmed SARS-CoV-2 infection or an uninfected control (not recorded which). The CDR3 DNA sequence: TGTGCCAGCAGTTCCCCCCCTTCTAGCGGGGACTACGAGCAGTACTTC. It yields the protein CASSSPPSSGDYEQYF.